A single count supports the clone carrying this TCR beta chain. The antigen is unknown. Sequencing used immunoSEQ multiplex PCR; TCRdb keeps in-frame clones, though not all of them. Of about 150,000 clones detected, 85% to 95% appear once; the ten largest clones hold 1.5% to 2%. The V and J ends lost 2 bases and 4 bases respectively, with 8 bases between them. The CDR3 is made up of 13 amino acids. Germline lookup yields CDR1 MDHEN and CDR2 SYDVKM. The entry originates in a study of cytomegalovirus exposure and HLA in healthy donors. Study-level results: A few chains linked to CMV were shown in vitro to be specific for CMV antigens. Cytomegalovirus status was reportedly diagnosed by the classifier with high sensitivity and specificity.

The rearrangement joins TRBV28 to TRBJ1-1; D is uncertain. The sequence derives from a man between 18 and 35 years old in good health and CMV-seropositive. Sequencing was carried out using PBMCs. CDR3 nucleotides: TGTGCCAGCAGTTTAATAGGGAGCACTGAAGCTTTCTTT. It yields the protein CASSLIGSTEAFF.